These 5 T cell receptor beta chains were all obtained from the same sample, sequenced in a study of cytomegalovirus exposure and HLA in healthy donors. PCR involved 60 Vbeta and 13 Jbeta primers. TCRdb's copy holds only in-frame clones and misses some; the assay was immunoSEQ multiplex PCR. The data contain roughly 98,000 clones, 75% to 85% of them singletons. Specimen: PBMCs. These receptors all stem from a man younger than 30 in good health and CMV-seropositive.

The rearrangement uses TRBV5-1 and TRBJ2-7, with D perhaps matching TRBD2 (6 bases). The V and J ends lost 0 bases and 3 bases respectively, with 13 bases between them. CDR1 is SGHRS and CDR2 is YFSETQ in the germline V gene. This CDR3 comprises 15 residues. The CDR3 coding sequence is TGCGCCAGCAGCTTGGAGGGTGGGGGAGGCTACGAGCAGTACTTC. Its translation is CASSLEGGGGYEQYF.

The chain is built from TRBV2 and TRBJ2-7; maybe TRBD1 (6 bases). Trimming removed 7 bases from V and 7 bases from J, with 20 bases in between. CDR1 is SNHLY and CDR2 is FYNNEI in the germline V gene. This CDR3 region has 14 residues. The CDR3 reads CASKGVRGLTEQYF. As DNA, the CDR3 is TGTGCCAGCAAGGGGGTCAGAGGGCTGACAGAGCAGTACTTC.

V gene TRBV28 combines with J gene TRBJ1-6; tentative D call: TRBD1 (6 bases). Trimming took 5 bases from V and 7 from J, leaving 12 bases between them. In germline, CDR1 is MDHEN, CDR2 SYDVKM. The CDR3 contains 14 residues. CDR3 region: CASSAGDRNSPLHF. The CDR3 DNA is TGTGCCAGCAGTGCAGGGGATCGGAATTCACCCCTCCACTTT.

This clone was counted a single time. The rearrangement joins TRBV28 to TRBJ1-4; maybe TRBD1 (6 bases). The CDR3 is 14 residues long. Trimming took 7 bases from V and 8 from J, leaving 17 bases between them. From germline, CDR1 is MDHEN and CDR2 SYDVKM. The CDR3 loop reads CASKTDRLTEKLFF. The CDR3 DNA is TGTGCCAGCAAAACCGACAGGCTGACGGAAAAACTGTTTTTT.

Comment on this clone: In the same sample, other DNA sequences code for this CDR3. The V call is TRBV2, the J call TRBJ1-6, with 7 bases that match TRBD1. In germline, CDR1 is SNHLY, CDR2 FYNNEI. The trim removed 6 bases at V and 7 bases at J, leaving 6 bases unmatched. There are 14 residues in the CDR3. This chain's CDR3 is CASSVDRANSPLHF. DNA of the CDR3: TGTGCCAGCAGCGTAGACAGGGCCAATTCACCCCTCCACTTT. The whole variable domain, filled in from reference TRBV2 and TRBJ1-6, reads EPEVTQTPSHQVTQMGQEVILRCVPISNHLYFYWYRQILGQKVEFLVSFYNNEISEKSEIFDDQFSVERPDGSNFTLKIRSTKLEDSAMYFCASSVDRANSPLHFGNGTRLTVT.